This T cell receptor beta chain was identified during a study of blood T cell repertoires in COVID-19. Methods used by the authors: Researchers report that nucleated cell counts were estimated from reference gene primer amplification. The assay was immunoSEQ multiplex PCR, and TCRdb's table has in-frame clones only and misses some. V and J calls and clone size come straight from that table; D and trimming were deduced from the DNA. The sample lists under 350,000 clones; approximately 89% were seen once. Donors of Cohort 3 who recovered were those that had two negative PCRs, clearance, or symptom resolution. The CDR3 loop spans 16 amino acids. From germline, CDR1 is MNHEY and CDR2 SMNVEV (reference sequence). Trimming removed 5 bases from V and 3 bases from J, with 19 bases in between.

The J gene is TRBJ1-1, the V gene TRBV27; the D is unclear. Sequenced input: PBMCs or T cells enriched from blood (not recorded which). The TCR originated in a woman aged 55-75 years who had recovered from COVID-19. The CDR3 reads CASSPRELKGDTEAFF. CDR3 coding DNA: TGTGCCAGCAGTCCGCGGGAACTCAAAGGCGACACTGAAGCTTTCTTT.